This record looks at one T cell receptor beta chain sequence and its context. This entry is derived from a study of OX40 agonist ivuxolimab in advanced cancers. V was clipped by 3 bases and J by 9 bases, with 18 bases between them. This CDR3 has 14 amino acids. CDR1 and CDR2 from the germline V gene are SGHRS and YFSETQ. Clones were read by immunoSEQ multiplex PCR, and TCRdb kept only the in-frame ones, dropping some. The repertoire consists of 96,000 or so clones, with about 90% occurring once and the leading ten covering roughly 1.5%. The chain uses TRBV5-1 and TRBJ1-1; no definite D call. This clonotype was obtained from an adult with an advanced solid tumor such as melanoma, head and neck, liver or kidney cancer. The source was CD4+ or CD8+ T cells sorted from blood, collected in a trial of the OX40 agonist ivuxolimab. The CDR3 loop is CASSSDVFDGKAFF. In nucleotides, the CDR3 is TGCGCCAGCAGCTCGGATGTGTTCGACGGCAAAGCTTTCTTT.